This paragraph reports one T cell receptor (beta chain). Its antigen is unknown. Each CD8+ T cell subset was flow-sorted in triplicate, and around 300,000 cells per subset were placed directly into RLT lysis buffer. Standard density gradient centrifugation was used to isolate peripheral blood mononuclear cells from buffy coats. Total RNA was extracted from sorted cells using an RNeasy Mini Kit. Taken from cysteine to phenylalanine, the CDR3 has 13 residues. Only the protein is available. As encoded in the germline V gene, CDR1 is MNHEY while CDR2 is SVGAGI. The entry originates in a study of CXCR3-negative and CXCR3-positive naive CD8 T cells (dated by TCRdb to the late 2010s). In terms of the full investigation: In total, approximately 130 million TRB reads were obtained, corresponding to roughly 1.5 +/- 0.3 million reads per library. Naive subsets from several donors and memory cells from 3 donors were included in the TRBV-TRBJ cluster analysis. The diversity and physicochemical repertoire analyses included eleven to twelve donors pooled from two independent experiments. General findings and caveats noted by the study authors: Freshly isolated PBMCs were used for most assays because CXCR3 expression went down partially after cryopreservation. Because surface CD5, which has been linked to self-reactivity in mice, was comparable between naive subsets, TCR interaction strength was also inferred from TRB CDR3 physicochemical properties. Within the same donor, TRBV-TRBJ usage looked similar between naive CXCR3-negative and CXCR3-positive cells, but memory cells had distinct patterns. Repertoire diversity was comparably high in both naive subsets but much lower in memory CD8+ T cells.

This sample was sequenced with a NextSeq 550. The Human TCR Profiling Kit (MiLaboratory) was used to make UMI-labeled 5' RACE TRB cDNA libraries. cDNA synthesis used the entire amount of extracted RNA, and PCR amplification then used the entire amount of cDNA produced. Libraries were prepared in parallel with an identical number of PCR cycles. The study's processing was this. About 53,000 +/- 9,400 unique UMI-labeled TRB cDNA molecules per library were extracted with MIGEC and MiXCR, with at least two reads per UMI required. Each library averaged 40,000 +/- 10,000 functional in-frame TRB CDR3 nucleotide clonotypes without stop codons. Diversity metrics, including normalized Shannon-Wiener and Chao1, were computed in VDJtools after downsampling to 5000 UMI-labeled TRB molecules per sample. For the central five CDR3 residues, VDJtools calculated physicochemical properties weighted by clonotype size, namely interaction energy, strength, volume and Kidera factor 4. TCRdb reprocessed the public reads and reports one entry per CDR3 protein sequence, without DNA. The V and J calls and clone size are TCRdb's, not the authors'. The record for this sample contains approximately 40,000 distinct CDR3 sequences. Under 15% of the sample is held by the ten biggest clonotypes.

Sequencing input: memory CD8+ T cells from blood. Sample cell subset or site, as interpreted from the label and publication: conventional CD8+ memory T cells (TMEM), sorted as controls. The sequence is built from TRBV6-5 and TRBJ2-2; TCRdb selects TRBD1, and the lack of DNA leaves this call unchecked. The receptor comes from a human donor in good health. Some clones in this sample may be carry-over from other donors' samples. The CDR3 region has the sequence CASSYSGGGELFF.